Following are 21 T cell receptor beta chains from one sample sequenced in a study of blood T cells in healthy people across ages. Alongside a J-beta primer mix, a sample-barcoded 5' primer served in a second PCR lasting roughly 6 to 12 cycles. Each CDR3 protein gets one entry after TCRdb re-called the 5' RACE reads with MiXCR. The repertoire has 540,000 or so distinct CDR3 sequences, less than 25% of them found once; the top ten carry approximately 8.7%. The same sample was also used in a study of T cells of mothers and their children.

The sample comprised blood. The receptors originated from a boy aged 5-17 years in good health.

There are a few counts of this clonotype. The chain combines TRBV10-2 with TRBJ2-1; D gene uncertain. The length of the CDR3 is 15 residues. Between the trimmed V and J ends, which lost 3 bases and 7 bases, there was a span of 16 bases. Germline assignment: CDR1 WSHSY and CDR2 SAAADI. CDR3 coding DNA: TGCGCCAGCAGTGAACAGATGTCTAATTCTAATGAGCAGTTCTTC. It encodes CASSEQMSNSNEQFF.

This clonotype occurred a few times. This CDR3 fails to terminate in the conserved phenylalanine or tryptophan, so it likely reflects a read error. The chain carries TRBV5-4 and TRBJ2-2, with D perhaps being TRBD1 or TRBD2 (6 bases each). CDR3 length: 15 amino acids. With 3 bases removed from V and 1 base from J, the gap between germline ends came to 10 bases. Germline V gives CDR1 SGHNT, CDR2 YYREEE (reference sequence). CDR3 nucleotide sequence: TGTGCCAGCAGCTCCGGGGGCTTGAACACCGGGGAGCTGTTTCTT. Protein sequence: CASSSGGLNTGELFL.

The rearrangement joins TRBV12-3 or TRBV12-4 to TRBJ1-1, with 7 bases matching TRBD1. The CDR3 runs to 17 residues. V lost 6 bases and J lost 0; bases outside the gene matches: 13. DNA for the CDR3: TGTGCCAGCAGCCGCCGCCCCAGGGGGAGAATGAACACTGAAGCTTTCTTT. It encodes CASSRRPRGRMNTEAFF.

DNA for the CDR3: TGTGCCAGCAGTTTTCGCCCTGTCGAGAACACTGAAGCTTTCTTT. Translating it yields CASSFRPVENTEAFF. The rearrangement links TRBV12-3 or TRBV12-4 to TRBJ1-1; D ambiguous. This CDR3 has 15 residues. V gave up 3 bases and J gave up 1 base, with 12 bases separating them.

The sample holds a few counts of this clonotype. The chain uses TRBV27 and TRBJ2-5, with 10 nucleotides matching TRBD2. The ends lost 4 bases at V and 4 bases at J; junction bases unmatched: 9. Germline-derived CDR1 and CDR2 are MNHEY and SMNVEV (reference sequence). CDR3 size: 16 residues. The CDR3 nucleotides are TGTGCCAGCAGTTCTCCCCGGACTAGCGGCGGAGAGACCCAGTACTTC. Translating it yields CASSSPRTSGGETQYF.

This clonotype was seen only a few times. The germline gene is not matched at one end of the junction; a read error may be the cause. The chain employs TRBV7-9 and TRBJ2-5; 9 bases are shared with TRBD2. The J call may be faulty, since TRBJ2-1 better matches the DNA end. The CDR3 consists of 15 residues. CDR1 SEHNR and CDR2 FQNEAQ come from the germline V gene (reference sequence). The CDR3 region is CASSLEAGGHNGQFF. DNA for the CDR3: TGTGCCAGCAGCTTAGAAGCGGGGGGTCACAATGGGCAGTTCTTC.

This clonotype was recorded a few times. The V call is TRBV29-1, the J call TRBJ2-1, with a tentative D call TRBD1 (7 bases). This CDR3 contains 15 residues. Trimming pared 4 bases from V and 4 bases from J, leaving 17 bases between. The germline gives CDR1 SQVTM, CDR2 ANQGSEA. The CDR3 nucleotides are TGCAGCGTTGGACAGGGACTGACTTCTTACAATGAGCAGTTCTTC. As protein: CSVGQGLTSYNEQFF.

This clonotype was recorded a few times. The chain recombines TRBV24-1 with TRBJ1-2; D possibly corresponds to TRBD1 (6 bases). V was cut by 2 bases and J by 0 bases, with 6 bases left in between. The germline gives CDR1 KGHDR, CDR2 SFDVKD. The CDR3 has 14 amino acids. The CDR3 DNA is TGTGCCACCAGTGATTGGGACACTAACTATGGCTACACCTTC. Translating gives CATSDWDTNYGYTF.

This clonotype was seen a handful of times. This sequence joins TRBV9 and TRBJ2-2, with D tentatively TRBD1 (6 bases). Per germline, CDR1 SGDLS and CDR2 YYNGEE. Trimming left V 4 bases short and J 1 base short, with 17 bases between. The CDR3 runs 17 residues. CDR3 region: CASSPHGEGENTGELFF. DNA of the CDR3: TGTGCCAGCAGCCCCCACGGTGAGGGGGAGAACACCGGGGAGCTGTTTTTT.

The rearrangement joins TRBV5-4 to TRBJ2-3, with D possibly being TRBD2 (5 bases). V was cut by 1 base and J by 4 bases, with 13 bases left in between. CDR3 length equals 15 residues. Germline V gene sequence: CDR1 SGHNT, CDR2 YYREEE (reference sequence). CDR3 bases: TGTGCCAGCAGCTTGCCTGGCGCGGAGGCAGATACGCAGTATTTT. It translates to CASSLPGAEADTQYF.

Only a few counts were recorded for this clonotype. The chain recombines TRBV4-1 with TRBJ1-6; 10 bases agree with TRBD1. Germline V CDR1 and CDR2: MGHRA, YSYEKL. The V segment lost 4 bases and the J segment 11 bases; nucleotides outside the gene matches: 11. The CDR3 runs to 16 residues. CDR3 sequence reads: CASSRTQGTGDPPLHF. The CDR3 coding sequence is TGCGCCAGCAGCCGAACGCAGGGGACAGGGGATCCACCCCTCCACTTT.

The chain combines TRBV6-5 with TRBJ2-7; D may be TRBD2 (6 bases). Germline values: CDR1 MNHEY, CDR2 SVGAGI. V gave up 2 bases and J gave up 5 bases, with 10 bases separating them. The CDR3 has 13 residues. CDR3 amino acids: CASSYAPGDEQYF. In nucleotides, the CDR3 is TGTGCCAGCAGTTACGCCCCGGGGGACGAGCAGTACTTC.

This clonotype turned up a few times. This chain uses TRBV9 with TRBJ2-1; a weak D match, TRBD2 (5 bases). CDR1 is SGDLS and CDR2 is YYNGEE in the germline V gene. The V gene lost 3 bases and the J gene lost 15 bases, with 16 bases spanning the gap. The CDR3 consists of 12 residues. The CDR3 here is CASSGRSNVAFF. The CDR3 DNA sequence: TGTGCCAGCAGCGGGAGGAGTAACGTCGCGTTCTTC.

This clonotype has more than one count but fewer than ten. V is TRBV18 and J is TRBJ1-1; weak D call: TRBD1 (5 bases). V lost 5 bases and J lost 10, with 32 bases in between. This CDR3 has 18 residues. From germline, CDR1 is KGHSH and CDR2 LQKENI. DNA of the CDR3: TGTGCCAGCTCAACGGGGGTTCGGCAGGCCCAGCGGTATAGTCTAGCTTTCTTT. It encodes CASSTGVRQAQRYSLAFF.

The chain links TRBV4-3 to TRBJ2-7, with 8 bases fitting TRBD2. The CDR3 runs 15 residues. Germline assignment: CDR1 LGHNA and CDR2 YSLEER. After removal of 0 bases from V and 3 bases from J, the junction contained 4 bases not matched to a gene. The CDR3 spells CASSQEETSDYEQYF. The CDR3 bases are TGCGCCAGCAGCCAAGAGGAGACTAGCGACTACGAGCAGTACTTC.

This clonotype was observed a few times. This chain's CDR3 is CAISGQSGYEQYF. DNA of the CDR3: TGTGCCATCAGTGGACAGAGCGGCTACGAGCAGTACTTC. The chain combines TRBV10-3 with TRBJ2-5; D might be TRBD1 or TRBD2, each matching 5 bases. Judging by the DNA end, TRBJ2-7 fits better; the J call may be wrong. Germline lookup yields CDR1 ENHRY and CDR2 SYGVKD. This CDR3 comprises 13 residues.

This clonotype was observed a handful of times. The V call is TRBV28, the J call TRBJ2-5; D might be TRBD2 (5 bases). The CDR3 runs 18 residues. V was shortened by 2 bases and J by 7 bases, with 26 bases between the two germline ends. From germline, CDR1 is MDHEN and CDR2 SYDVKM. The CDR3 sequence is CASSLKRAPPGILGTQYF. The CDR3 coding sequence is TGTGCCAGCAGTTTAAAAAGGGCGCCCCCCGGGATCCTAGGGACCCAGTACTTC.

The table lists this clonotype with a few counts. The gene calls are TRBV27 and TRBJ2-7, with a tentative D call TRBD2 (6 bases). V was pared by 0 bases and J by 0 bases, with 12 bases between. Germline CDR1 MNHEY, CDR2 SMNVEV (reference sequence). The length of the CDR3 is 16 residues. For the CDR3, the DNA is TGTGCCAGCAGTTTATCGCCGGGACTGGGCTCCTACGAGCAGTACTTC. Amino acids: CASSLSPGLGSYEQYF.

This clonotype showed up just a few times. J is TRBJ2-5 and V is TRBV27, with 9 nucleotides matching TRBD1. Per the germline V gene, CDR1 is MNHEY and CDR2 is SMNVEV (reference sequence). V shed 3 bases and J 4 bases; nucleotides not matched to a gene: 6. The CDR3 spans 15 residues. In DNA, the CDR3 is TGTGCCAGCAGTTTCGTACAGGGGGCAGGAGAGACCCAGTACTTC. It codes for CASSFVQGAGETQYF.

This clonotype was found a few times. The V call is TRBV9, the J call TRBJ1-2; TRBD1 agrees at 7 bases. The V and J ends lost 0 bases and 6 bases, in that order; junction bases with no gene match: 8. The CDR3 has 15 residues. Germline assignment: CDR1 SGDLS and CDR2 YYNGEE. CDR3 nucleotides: TGTGCCAGCAGCGTAGAAAAGACAGGGTCGAATGGCTACACCTTC. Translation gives CASSVEKTGSNGYTF.

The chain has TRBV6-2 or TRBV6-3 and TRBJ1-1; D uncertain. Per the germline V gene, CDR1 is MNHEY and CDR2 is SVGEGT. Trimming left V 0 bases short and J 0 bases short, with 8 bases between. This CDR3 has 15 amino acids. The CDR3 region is CASSYSPGMNTEAFF. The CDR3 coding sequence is TGTGCCAGCAGTTACTCGCCCGGGATGAACACTGAAGCTTTCTTT.